This T cell receptor (beta chain) was recovered during a study of fetal regulatory T cell absence and autoimmunity. Per germline, CDR1 LNHDA and CDR2 SQIVND (reference sequence). V dropped 5 bases and J dropped 1 base, with 9 bases sitting between them. The CDR3 is made up of 14 amino acids. Profiled with immunoSEQ multiplex PCR; TCRdb holds only in-frame clones, not every one. The sample lists 95,000 or so clones; 55% to 75% were seen once. As for this clone: Its antigen is unknown.

Study-level points and caveats: TRB gene family usage was broadly similar in cord blood and pancreas. Pancreas TCRs were oligoclonally enriched versus cord blood, some clones over 95-fold.

The sample taken for sequencing was pancreas tissue. The sequence derives from a male donor with IPEX syndrome. J is TRBJ2-1 and V is TRBV19; D perhaps matches TRBD1 (5 bases). The CDR3 DNA sequence: TGTGCCAGTAGTGGCAGGGCTTCCTACAATGAGCAGTTCTTC. This codes for CASSGRASYNEQFF.